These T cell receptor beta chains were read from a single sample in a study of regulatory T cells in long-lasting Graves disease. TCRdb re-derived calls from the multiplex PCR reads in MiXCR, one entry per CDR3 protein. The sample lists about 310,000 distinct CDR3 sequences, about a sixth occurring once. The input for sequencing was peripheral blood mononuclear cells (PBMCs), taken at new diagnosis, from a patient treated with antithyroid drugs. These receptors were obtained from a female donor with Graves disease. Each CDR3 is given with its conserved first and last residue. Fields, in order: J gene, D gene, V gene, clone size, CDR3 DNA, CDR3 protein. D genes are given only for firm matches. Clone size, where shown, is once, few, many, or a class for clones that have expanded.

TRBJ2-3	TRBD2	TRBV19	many	TGTGCCAGTAGTAGCCAGCGGGAGATCACAGATACGCAGTATTTT	CASSSQREITDTQYF
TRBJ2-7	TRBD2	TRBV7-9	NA	TGTGCCAGCACCCCGGGGGGGAGCTACGAGCAGTACTTC	CASTPGGSYEQYF
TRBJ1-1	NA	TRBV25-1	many	TGTGCCAGCAGCCCAAGATGGAACACTGAAGCTTTCTTT	CASSPRWNTEAFF
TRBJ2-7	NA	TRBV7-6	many	TGTGCCAGCAGCGCAGGGGAGGGTTACGAGCAGTACTTC	CASSAGEGYEQYF
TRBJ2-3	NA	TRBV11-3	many	TGTGCCAGCAGCTTAGAGAGGGCCACAGATACGCAGTATTTT	CASSLERATDTQYF
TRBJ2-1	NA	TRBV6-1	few	TGTGCCAGCAACCCCGGAGGGGGAACTAGGTCCTACAATGAGCAGTTCTTC	CASNPGGGTRSYNEQFF
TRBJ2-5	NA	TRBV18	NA	TGTGCCAGCTCTCCAGGGGACAAAGAGACCCAGTACTTC	CASSPGDKETQYF
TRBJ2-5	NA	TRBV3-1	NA	TGTGCCAGCAGCCAAGATCTATCACAAGAGACCCAGTACTTC	CASSQDLSQETQYF
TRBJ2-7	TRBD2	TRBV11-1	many	TGTGCCAGCGGGTCTCTAGCGGGAGGCTACGAGCAGTACTTC	CASGSLAGGYEQYF
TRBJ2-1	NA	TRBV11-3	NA	TGTGCCAGCAGCTCGCCATACACCTCGACCGGGAACGATGAGCAGTTCTTC	CASSSPYTSTGNDEQFF
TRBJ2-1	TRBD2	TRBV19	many	TGTGCCAGTAGTATAGATAAACCGGGACTAGCGGGAGTATATGAGCAGTTCTTC	CASSIDKPGLAGVYEQFF
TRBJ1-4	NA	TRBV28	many	TGTGCCAGCCGTTCCAGACGGGGGAATGAAAAACTGTTTTTT	CASRSRRGNEKLFF
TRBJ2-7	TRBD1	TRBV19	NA	TGTGCCAGTAGTCCACAGGGGGCTGGGTACGAGCAGTACTTC	CASSPQGAGYEQYF
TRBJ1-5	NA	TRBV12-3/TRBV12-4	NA	TGTGCCAGCGGGTCGCGGGGGAGCAATCAGCCCCAGCATTTT	CASGSRGSNQPQHF
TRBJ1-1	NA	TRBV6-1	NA	TGTGCCAGCAGCAGTACCAGGTGGCCAGCTTTCTTT	CASSSTRWPAFF
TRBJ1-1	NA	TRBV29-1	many	TGCAGCGTTGAAGCCCAGAGCACTAACACTGAAGCTTTCTTT	CSVEAQSTNTEAFF
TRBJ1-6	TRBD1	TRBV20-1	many	TGCAGTGCTAGAGATGAGGGACAGAATTCACCCCTCCACTTT	CSARDEGQNSPLHF
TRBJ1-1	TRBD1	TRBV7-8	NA	TGTGCCAGCAGCGAGGACAGGGGGCGGAACACTGAAGCTTTCTTT	CASSEDRGRNTEAFF
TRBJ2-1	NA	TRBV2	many	TGTGCCAGCAGGCCAAATGAGCAGTTCTTC	CASRPNEQFF
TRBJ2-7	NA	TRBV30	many	TGTGCCTGGAGAAGACTAGGAGACGTAGCCGAGCAGTACTTC	CAWRRLGDVAEQYF
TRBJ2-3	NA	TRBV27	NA	TGTGCCAGCAGTTTACGGGATTTCAAAGATACGCAGTATTTT	CASSLRDFKDTQYF
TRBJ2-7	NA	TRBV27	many	TGTGCCAGCAGTTTTAAACTCTCGCGACTCCCCTACGAGCAGTACTTC	CASSFKLSRLPYEQYF
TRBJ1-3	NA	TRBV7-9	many	TGCGCCAGCAGTGAACGTGGCTCTGGAAACACCATATATTTT	CASSERGSGNTIYF
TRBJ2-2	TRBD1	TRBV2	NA	TGTGCCAGCAGAGCCGGGACAGGGCACGGGGAGCTGTTTTTT	CASRAGTGHGELFF
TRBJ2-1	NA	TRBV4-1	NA	TGCGCCAGCAGCCAACTACCTCTAGCGTCCTCCTACAATGAGCAGTTCTTC	CASSQLPLASSYNEQFF
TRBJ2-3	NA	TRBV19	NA	TGTGCCAGTAGTAAGCGACGGAACTACTACACAGATACGCAGTATTTT	CASSKRRNYYTDTQYF
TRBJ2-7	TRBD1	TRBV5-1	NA	TGCGCCAGCAGCTCCTCCGGGACAGTGTCCTACGAGCAGTACTTC	CASSSSGTVSYEQYF
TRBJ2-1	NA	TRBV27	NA	TGTGCCAGCAGTGCCAGACAGGCCTCCTACAATGAGCAGTTCTTC	CASSARQASYNEQFF
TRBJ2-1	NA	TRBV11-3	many	TGTGCCAGCAGCTTAGAGGCAGCGGTGATCAATGAGCAGTTCTTC	CASSLEAAVINEQFF
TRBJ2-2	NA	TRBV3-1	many	TGTGCCAGCAGCAACACCCCGACCTCGGGGCTGTTTTTT	CASSNTPTSGLFF
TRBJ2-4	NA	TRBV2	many	TGTGCCAGCAGAGGCGGCGGAAACAAAAACATTCAGTACTTC	CASRGGGNKNIQYF
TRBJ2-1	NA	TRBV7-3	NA	TGTGCCAGCAGCTTAACTCGGGACCCTAACAATGAGCAGTTCTTC	CASSLTRDPNNEQFF
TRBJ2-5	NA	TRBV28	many	TGTGCCAGCAGTTTACCCCGCCATTACCAAGAGACCCAGTACTTC	CASSLPRHYQETQYF
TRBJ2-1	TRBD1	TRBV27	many	TGTGCCAGCAGTCACGGACAGGGAGAGCAGTTCTTC	CASSHGQGEQFF
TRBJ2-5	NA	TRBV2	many	TGTGCCAGCAGGAACTGGGGCCAGGCTGGCACAGAGACCCAGTACTTC	CASRNWGQAGTETQYF
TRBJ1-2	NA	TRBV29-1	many	TGCAGCGTTGAAGAGGAGGCGACGTTCCGGCAGAGCTACTATGGCTACACCTTC	CSVEEEATFRQSYYGYTF
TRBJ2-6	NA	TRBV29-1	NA	TGCAGCGTTGGGTCCCTTGGGGCCAACGTCCTGACTTTC	CSVGSLGANVLTF
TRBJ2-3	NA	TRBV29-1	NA	TGCAGCGGGCGGGGCCCAGATACGCAGTATTTT	CSGRGPDTQYF
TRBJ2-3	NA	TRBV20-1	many	TGCAGTGCTAGATTAGGGAACGCCAAGGATACGCAGTATTTT	CSARLGNAKDTQYF
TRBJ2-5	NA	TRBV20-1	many	TGCAGTGCTAGGGACCCGGCGTGGGAGACCCAGTACTTC	CSARDPAWETQYF
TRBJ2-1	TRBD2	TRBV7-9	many	TGTGCCAGCAGCTTAGAGCCTAGCGGGACCAATGAGCAGTTCTTC	CASSLEPSGTNEQFF
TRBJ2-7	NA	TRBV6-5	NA	TGTGCCAGCAGTTACACGCAGGACAGCAAAACTCTGCAGTACTTC	CASSYTQDSKTLQYF
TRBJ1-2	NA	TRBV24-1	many	TGTGCCACCAGTGATAATCAGGGCTATGGCTACACCTTC	CATSDNQGYGYTF
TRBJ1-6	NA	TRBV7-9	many	TGTGCCAGCAGCCCGCCGGACGGCCGCACAGGGAGTTATAATTCACCCCTCCACTTT	CASSPPDGRTGSYNSPLHF
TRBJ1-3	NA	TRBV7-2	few	TGTGCCAGCAGCTTATTTGGGTCTGGAAACACCATATATTTT	CASSLFGSGNTIYF
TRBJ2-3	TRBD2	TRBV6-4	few	TGTGCCAGCAGACGGGGACTAGCGGAAGATACGCAGTATTTT	CASRRGLAEDTQYF
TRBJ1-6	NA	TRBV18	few	TGTGCCAGCTCACCGGCACGGAACTATAATTCACCCCTCCACTTT	CASSPARNYNSPLHF
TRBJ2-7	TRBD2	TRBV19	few	TGTGCCAGTAGTACCTCCGCGGGAGCTGGATACGAGCAGTACTTC	CASSTSAGAGYEQYF
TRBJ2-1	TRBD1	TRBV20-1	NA	TGCAGTGCTAGAGATTTTGGACAGGTGGACTTCTCCTACAATGAGCAGTTCTTC	CSARDFGQVDFSYNEQFF
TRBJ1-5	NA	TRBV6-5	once	TGTGCCAGCAGTTGGAGGGGAGGCAATCAGCCCCAGCATTTT	CASSWRGGNQPQHF
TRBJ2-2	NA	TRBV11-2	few	TGTGCCAGCAGCTCATATCCGAGGGGGGAGGCCCTCACGAACACCGGGGAGCTGTTTTTT	CASSSYPRGEALTNTGELFF
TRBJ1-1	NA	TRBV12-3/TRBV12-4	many	TGTGCCAGCAGTTTAGAGGTAGCCACGAACACTGAAGCTTTCTTT	CASSLEVATNTEAFF
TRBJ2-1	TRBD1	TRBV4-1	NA	TGCGCCAGCAGCCGGGGACAGGGCCCCTACAATGAGCAGTTCTTC	CASSRGQGPYNEQFF